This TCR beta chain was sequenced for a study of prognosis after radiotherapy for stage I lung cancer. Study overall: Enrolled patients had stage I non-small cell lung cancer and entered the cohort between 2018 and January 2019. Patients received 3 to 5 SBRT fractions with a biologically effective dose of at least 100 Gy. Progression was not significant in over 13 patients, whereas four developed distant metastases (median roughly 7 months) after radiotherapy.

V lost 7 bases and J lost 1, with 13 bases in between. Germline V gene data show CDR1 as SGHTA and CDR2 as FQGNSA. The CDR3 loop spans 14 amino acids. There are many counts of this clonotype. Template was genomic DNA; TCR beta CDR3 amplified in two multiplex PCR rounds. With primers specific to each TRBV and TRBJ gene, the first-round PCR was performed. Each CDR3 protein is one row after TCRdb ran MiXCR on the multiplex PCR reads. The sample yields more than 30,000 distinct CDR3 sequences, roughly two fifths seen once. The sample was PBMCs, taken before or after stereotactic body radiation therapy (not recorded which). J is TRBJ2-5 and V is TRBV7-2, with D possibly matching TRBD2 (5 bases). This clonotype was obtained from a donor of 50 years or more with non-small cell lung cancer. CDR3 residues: CASTFRETQETQYF. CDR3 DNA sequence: TGTGCCAGCACCTTTAGGGAGACCCAAGAGACCCAGTACTTC.